This T cell receptor (beta chain) was captured in a study of T cell changes during pregnancy in multiple sclerosis. V gave up 4 bases and J gave up 6 bases, with 10 bases separating them. The length of the CDR3 is 12 residues. Germline-derived CDR1 and CDR2 are SGHTA and FQGTGA. Sequencing was performed with immunoSEQ multiplex PCR; in TCRdb, only in-frame clones are kept and a portion is missing. The data contain nearly 110,000 clones, roughly 90% of them singletons. This material consisted of peripheral blood, taken after pregnancy. This rearrangement joins TRBV7-3 to TRBJ2-7; tentative D call: TRBD2 (5 bases). This sequence originates from a female donor with multiple sclerosis, enrolled in a pregnancy study. The CDR3 DNA reads as TGTGCCAGCAGCTCCCGGGGTGGCGAGCAGTACTTC. Translated: CASSSRGGEQYF.